The rows below give T cell receptor beta chains drawn from one sample of a study of T cells after yellow fever vaccination. In TCRdb, the 5' RACE reads were re-called with MiXCR into one record per CDR3 protein. Counted here are about 350,000 distinct CDR3 sequences, more than 9% occurring once; the ten biggest clones make up around 19%. The sample was PBMCs, taken on the day of the first yellow fever vaccination. The source is a man between 18 and 29 years old who received the YFV17D yellow fever vaccine. Each CDR3 is given with its conserved first and last residue. Each record gives: clone size, D gene, J gene, V gene, CDR3 length, CDR3 protein, CDR3 DNA. D genes are given only for firm matches. Clone size appears in some rows only: once, few, many, or a class for an expanded clone.

>NA|NA|TRBJ2-7|TRBV7-2|14
CASKVRGDSYEQYF
TGTGCCAGCAAAGTTCGGGGGGACAGTTACGAGCAGTACTTC
>few|NA|TRBJ2-1|TRBV18|15
CASSLSVGAIDEQFF
TGTGCCAGCTCACTTAGCGTGGGGGCAATAGATGAGCAGTTCTTC
>NA|TRBD2|TRBJ2-5|TRBV11-2|18
CATQFGTSGGIYQETQYF
TGTGCCACGCAATTCGGGACTAGCGGGGGGATATACCAAGAGACCCAGTACTTC
>few|NA|TRBJ2-1|TRBV5-4|14
CASSGRATSTEQFF
TGTGCCAGCAGCGGCCGGGCCACGTCCACTGAGCAGTTCTTC
>few|NA|TRBJ1-5|TRBV11-2|17
CASSLDGHTYSNQPQHF
TGTGCCAGCAGCTTAGATGGTCACACTTATAGCAATCAGCCCCAGCATTTT
>few|TRBD2|TRBJ2-7|TRBV23-1|14
CASGGGAASYEQYF
TGCGCCAGCGGGGGAGGGGCAGCCTCCTACGAGCAGTACTTC
>few|TRBD2|TRBJ2-5|TRBV11-2|19
CASSSHPGTSGGFQETQYF
TGTGCCAGCAGCTCCCACCCGGGGACTAGCGGGGGGTTCCAAGAGACCCAGTACTTC
>many|NA|TRBJ1-5|TRBV7-2|14
CASSLYGADQPQHF
TGTGCCAGCAGCTTATACGGGGCGGATCAGCCCCAGCATTTT
>NA|NA|TRBJ2-1|TRBV20-1|14
CSATGAGRGNEQFF
TGCAGTGCTACGGGAGCTGGCAGGGGCAATGAGCAGTTCTTC
>many|NA|TRBJ2-5|TRBV10-3|14
CAISEQLGGETQYF
TGTGCCATCAGTGAGCAACTCGGGGGAGAGACCCAGTACTTC
>NA|TRBD2|TRBJ2-5|TRBV9|17
CASSSLPGRGYQETQYF
TGTGCCAGCAGCTCGCTCCCGGGGCGGGGGTACCAAGAGACCCAGTACTTC
>many|NA|TRBJ2-3|TRBV5-6|15
CASTQYWGRGDTQYF
TGTGCCAGCACCCAGTACTGGGGGCGTGGGGATACGCAGTATTTT
>NA|NA|TRBJ2-1|TRBV20-1|12
CSAYRDSLFPFF
TGCAGTGCGTACCGGGACTCGCTTTTTCCGTTCTTC
>few|NA|TRBJ2-3|TRBV6-5|13
CASSYYHTDTQYF
TGTGCCAGCAGTTACTACCACACAGATACGCAGTATTTT
>many|NA|TRBJ1-2|TRBV12-3/TRBV12-4|15
CASSPSEGISFGYTF
TGTGCCAGCAGTCCTTCGGAGGGTATTAGTTTTGGCTACACCTTC
>NA|NA|TRBJ2-2|TRBV19|12
CASRSNTGELFF
TGTGCCAGTAGATCAAACACCGGGGAGCTGTTTTTT
>few|TRBD2|TRBJ2-1|TRBV7-3|16
CASSLMGSGAHNEQFF
TGTGCCAGCAGCTTAATGGGGAGCGGGGCCCACAATGAGCAGTTCTTC
>few|NA|TRBJ2-1|TRBV5-6|15
CASSQTILSYNEQFF
TGTGCCAGCAGCCAGACTATCCTCTCCTACAATGAGCAGTTCTTC
>NA|TRBD2|TRBJ2-1|TRBV2|14
CASTAGGPYNEQFF
TGTGCCAGCACCGCGGGGGGGCCCTACAATGAGCAGTTCTTC
>few|NA|TRBJ2-3|TRBV9|13
CASSVGVGDTQYF
TGTGCCAGCAGCGTAGGCGTTGGGGATACGCAGTATTTT
>few|NA|TRBJ2-1|TRBV9|13
CASSPRDFNEQFF
TGTGCCAGCAGCCCCAGGGACTTCAATGAGCAGTTCTTC
>NA|NA|TRBJ1-5|TRBV5-6|14
CASSLFYGDQPQHF
TGTGCCAGCAGCTTATTTTACGGTGATCAGCCCCAGCATTTT
>many|TRBD2|TRBJ2-7|TRBV10-3|17
CAISEPSGGIGSYEQYF
TGTGCCATCAGTGAACCTAGCGGGGGGATCGGATCCTACGAGCAGTACTTC
>few|NA|TRBJ1-1|TRBV5-1|15
CASSLETPTNTEAFF
TGCGCCAGCAGCTTGGAAACACCTACTAACACTGAAGCTTTCTTT
>many|NA|TRBJ2-1|TRBV12-3/TRBV12-4|14
CASVWGGPRDEQFF
TGTGCCAGCGTGTGGGGGGGGCCCCGGGATGAGCAGTTCTTC